One and the same sample provided the 12 T cell receptor beta chains below, sequenced in a study of STAT5B mutations in CD4+ large granular lymphocyte leukemia. Measured with immunoSEQ multiplex PCR; TCRdb has only the in-frame clones, and not every one. The sample includes about 35,000 clones, about four fifths of them seen just once. Sequencing used CD4+ T cells from blood buffy coats. The source of these receptors is a human donor in good health.

This clone came up once. The gene calls are TRBV6-5 and TRBJ2-5, with D unresolved. The CDR3 loop spans 14 amino acids. CDR1 MNHEY and CDR2 SVGAGI come from the germline V gene. The ends were cut back, 4 bases at V and 5 bases at J, with 14 bases in the middle. As DNA, the CDR3 is TGTGCCAGCAGTTCCTCCATCCGTGGGGAGACCCAGTACTTC. The encoded protein is CASSSSIRGETQYF.

This chain uses TRBV19 with TRBJ1-1; TRBD1 agrees at 7 bases. Germline-derived CDR1 and CDR2 are LNHDA and SQIVND (reference sequence). V lost 5 bases to trimming and J lost 0 bases; unmatched junction nucleotides: 9. CDR3 length equals 16 residues. The CDR3 bases are TGTGCCAGTAGTGACTCCGGGACAGAGCTGAACACTGAAGCTTTCTTT. This gives the protein CASSDSGTELNTEAFF. Variable domain in full (rest from reference TRBV19 and TRBJ1-1): DGGITQSPKYLFRKEGQNVTLSCEQNLNHDAMYWYRQDPGQGLRLIYYSQIVNDFQKGDIAEGYSVSREKKESFPLTVTSAQKNPTAFYLCASSDSGTELNTEAFFGQGTRLTVV.

This rearrangement joins TRBV7-9 to TRBJ2-7; 7 positions agree with TRBD2. The CDR3 length is 13 residues. The V and J ends lost 1 base and 4 bases, in that order; junction bases with no gene match: 1. Germline V CDR1 and CDR2: SEHNR, FQNEAQ (reference sequence). CDR3 DNA: TGTGCCAGCAGCTTAGGGGGAGGGTACGAGCAGTACTTC. It is translated as CASSLGGGYEQYF. Looking up the rest from reference TRBV7-9 and TRBJ2-7 gives the full variable domain: DTGVSQNPRHKITKRGQNVTFRCDPISEHNRLYWYRQTLGQGPEFLTYFQNEAQLEKSRLLSDRFSAERPKGSFSTLEIQRTEQGDSAMYLCASSLGGGYEQYFGPGTRLTVT.

The V call is TRBV25-1, the J call TRBJ2-5, with 9 bases identical to TRBD2. CDR3 size: 16 residues. Germline values: CDR1 MGHDK, CDR2 SYGVNS. The ends lost 0 bases at V and 2 bases at J; junction bases unmatched: 4. Here the CDR3 reads CASSEYRLAEQETQYF. CDR3 in DNA: TGTGCCAGCAGTGAATACCGACTAGCGGAACAAGAGACCCAGTACTTC.

The chain has TRBV27 and TRBJ2-3; TRBD2 aligns across 7 bases. J gave up 3 bases and V 4 bases, and 4 bases lay outside the gene matches. Germline V lookup: CDR1 MNHEY, CDR2 SMNVEV (reference sequence). This CDR3 is built from 14 residues. CDR3 region: CASSWEGKTDTQYF. DNA for the CDR3: TGTGCCAGCAGTTGGGAGGGGAAGACAGATACGCAGTATTTT.

This clone occurred a few times. The genes are TRBV19 and TRBJ1-2, with D possibly TRBD1 on 6 matching bases. Germline CDR1 and CDR2: LNHDA and SQIVND (reference sequence). With 5 bases removed from V and 2 bases from J, the gap between germline ends came to 18 bases. CDR3 length: 16 amino acids. This CDR3 reads CASSGGWDTVNYGYTF. CDR3 DNA: TGTGCCAGTAGTGGGGGCTGGGACACCGTGAACTATGGCTACACCTTC.

The V call is TRBV7-8, the J call TRBJ1-2; 7 nucleotides align to TRBD1. Per germline, CDR1 SGHVS and CDR2 FQNEAQ. The CDR3 loop spans 13 amino acids. Trimming removed 1 base from V and 13 bases from J; junction bases left unmatched: 9. The DNA for the CDR3 is TGTGCCAGCAGCTTAGGGGGACAGTCCGCTATCACCTTC. Translated, it gives CASSLGGQSAITF.

The chain carries TRBV19 and TRBJ1-5; D possibly corresponds to TRBD1 (6 bases). The CDR3 length is 15 residues. Germline V lookup: CDR1 LNHDA, CDR2 SQIVND (reference sequence). Trimming pared 5 bases from V and 4 bases from J, leaving 15 bases between. As DNA, the CDR3 is TGTGCCAGTAGTGCGGGGCAGGGGCCTAATCAGCCCCAGCATTTT. It codes for CASSAGQGPNQPQHF.

The chain couples TRBV19 to TRBJ2-7; 8 bases match TRBD2. The CDR3 spans 13 residues. Trimming took 7 bases from V and 3 from J; bases not matched to a gene: 5. Germline-derived CDR1 and CDR2 are LNHDA and SQIVND (reference sequence). The DNA of the CDR3 is TGTGCCAGTACCCCCGGGGGGGGCTACGAGCAGTACTTC. Translated: CASTPGGGYEQYF.

The gene calls are TRBV30 and TRBJ2-1, with D maybe TRBD1 (5 bases). The CDR3 length is 15 residues. Germline values: CDR1 GTSNPN, CDR2 SVGIG (reference sequence). V was trimmed by 0 bases and J by 5 bases, leaving 14 bases between them. The CDR3, as DNA: TGTGCCTGGAGTGTACAGGAGACTCTAGACAATGAGCAGTTCTTC. It encodes CAWSVQETLDNEQFF.

This chain uses TRBV18 with TRBJ2-1, with 11 bases fitting TRBD2. This CDR3 spans 17 amino acids. The germline gives CDR1 KGHSH, CDR2 LQKENI. The V gene end was trimmed by 3 bases and the J gene end by 0 bases; junction bases not matched to a gene: 4. CDR3: CASSPGLAESSYNEQFF. For the CDR3, the DNA is TGTGCCAGCTCACCGGGACTAGCGGAGAGCTCCTACAATGAGCAGTTCTTC.

This clone was picked up a small number of times. The chain carries TRBV6-4 and TRBJ1-5, with D tentatively TRBD1 (6 bases). Germline V gene data show CDR1 as MRHNA and CDR2 as SNTAGT. The CDR3 contains 13 residues. V lost 6 bases and J 5 bases, leaving 11 bases between the germline ends. CDR3 sequence: CASSQEGDQPQHF. The CDR3 coding sequence is TGTGCCAGCAGCCAGGAGGGGGATCAGCCCCAGCATTTT.